This T cell receptor beta chain was recorded in a study of response to subunit inactivated influenza vaccine. The CDR3 has 15 residues. Germline V CDR1 and CDR2: MRHNA, SNTAGT. Germline trimming cut 3 bases from V and 2 bases from J; bases unmatched to any gene: 4. TCRdb recomputed calls from the RT-PCR reads with MiXCR, one row per CDR3 protein. This table holds over 450,000 distinct CDR3 sequences, 10% to 15% found once. This clonotype showed up many times. The gene calls are TRBV6-4 and TRBJ2-1; the match to TRBD2 covers 7 bases. This clonotype originated in a man between 45 and 60 years old who received an inactivated influenza vaccine. The input for sequencing was PBMCs from blood, taken about 40 days after vaccination. The CDR3 nucleotides are TGTGCCAGCAGTGAAGGCGGGAGTGCCTACAATGAGCAGTTCTTC. It yields the protein CASSEGGSAYNEQFF.